This T cell receptor beta chain was sequenced during a study of blood T cell repertoires in COVID-19. This clone was seen once. The CDR3 is made up of 11 amino acids. Trimming took off 1 base at V and 7 bases at J, with 2 bases between the two ends. Germline V lookup: CDR1 LGHDT, CDR2 YNNKEL (reference sequence). Measured with immunoSEQ multiplex PCR; TCRdb has only the in-frame clones, and not every one. The data contain around 200,000 clones, about 83% of them seen just once; the ten biggest clones take up roughly 8.7%. The sequence derives from a man in his forties or fifties with active or convalescent COVID-19. The chain recombines TRBV3-1 (or the pseudogene TRBV3-2) with TRBJ2-1, with no clear D. Sequencing was carried out using peripheral blood. The chain's CDR3 is CASSQANEQFF. The CDR3 coding sequence is TGTGCCAGCAGCCAAGCAAATGAGCAGTTCTTC.